The 2 T cell receptor beta chains in this list originate from one sample, sequenced in a study of sequential checkpoint blockade in melanoma. Repertoires were generated with immunoSEQ multiplex PCR, while TCRdb's copy carries only in-frame clones and drops some. Of around 2,700 clones listed, under 20% are singletons. Specified treatment: randomized to nivolumab then ipilimumab (arm A) or the reverse (arm B). Sequencing was performed on tumor tissue (inferred from file names), taken from a patient given nivolumab and ipilimumab in sequence. The receptor set was obtained from a human donor with melanoma.

The rearrangement links TRBV9 to TRBJ1-5; weak D call: TRBD1 (5 bases). This CDR3 spans 14 amino acids. The V and J ends lost 5 bases and 0 bases respectively, with 9 bases between them. Per the germline V gene, CDR1 is SGDLS and CDR2 is YYNGEE. CDR3 region: CASRTDYSNQPQHF. In DNA form, the CDR3 reads TGTGCCAGCAGGACAGATTATAGCAATCAGCCCCAGCATTTT. Filled out from reference TRBV9 and TRBJ1-5, the complete variable domain reads DSGVTQTPKHLITATGQRVTLRCSPRSGDLSVYWYQQSLDQGLQFLIQYYNGEERAKGNILERFSAQQFPDLHSELNLSSLELGDSALYFCASRTDYSNQPQHFGDGTRLSIL.

The rearrangement uses TRBV19 and TRBJ2-5, with 8 bases that match TRBD1. The CDR3 covers 15 residues. Germline V gene sequence: CDR1 LNHDA, CDR2 SQIVND (reference sequence). V shed 4 bases, J shed 1 base, and the junction held 5 bases outside the gene matches. This CDR3 reads CASSTPRGPQETQYF. In DNA, the CDR3 is TGTGCCAGTAGTACCCCCAGGGGGCCCCAAGAGACCCAGTACTTC.